This TCR beta chain comes out of a study of T-cell memory formation after mild COVID-19. Study details: Clusters were largely donor specific. The study, taken as a whole, reports: Memory cells collected pre-infection included some clones that later responded, suggesting cross-reactive memory joined. CD4/CD8 balance characterized clones contracting day 15 to 85, and CD4+ skew characterized later expanders. Clones that contracted clustered mainly in CM and EM if CD4+ and in EMRA if CD8+.

The junction had 7 bases not matched to a gene; V was cut back by 1 base and J by 2 bases. Per the germline V gene, CDR1 is SGDLS and CDR2 is YYNGEE. The CDR3 has 17 amino acids. On this clonotype: The antigen remains undetermined.

MiXCR, applied by TCRdb to the 5' RACE reads, yields one record per CDR3 protein. The sample holds under 85,000 distinct CDR3 sequences, about 15% seen once. The chain combines TRBV9 with TRBJ2-2, with 8 positions matching TRBD2. The specimen was PBMCs or a T cell subset sorted from them (not recorded which). The receptor's source is an adult woman who had mild COVID-19 (a few samples of this study predate the infection). Cell type and time point are not known. CDR3 nucleotides: TGTGCCAGCAGCGTACGAACTAGCGGATATAACACCGGGGAGCTGTTTTTT. As protein: CASSVRTSGYNTGELFF.